The 8 T cell receptor beta chains presented below share a single source sample, sequenced in a study of CD8+ T cells in alopecia areata. Sequencing templates came from extracted RNA that was reverse transcribed into cDNA. The assay was immunoSEQ multiplex PCR, and TCRdb's table has in-frame clones only and misses some. The repertoire includes approximately 180,000 clones, 63% of them detected once, and 1.5% to 2% sits in the top ten. The sequencing used CD4+ T cells sorted from blood, collected at week 0. Receptors were obtained from a human donor with alopecia areata.

This clone came up a few times. J is TRBJ2-3 and V is TRBV30; the D gene is possibly TRBD1 (5 bases). V lost 2 bases and J lost 2, with 8 bases in between. Germline lookup yields CDR1 GTSNPN and CDR2 SVGIG (reference sequence). The CDR3 covers 13 residues. CDR3 sequence (DNA): TGTGCCTGGAGTACAGGTCTCACAGATACGCAGTATTTT. Encoded protein: CAWSTGLTDTQYF.

The chain uses TRBV28 and TRBJ1-2; possibly TRBD1 for D (5 bases). CDR3 length: 14 residues. The germline V and J ends were trimmed by 8 bases and 0 bases, with 13 bases remaining between them. Looked up from germline, CDR1 is MDHEN and CDR2 is SYDVKM. This CDR3 is CASSNQDTNYGYTF. CDR3 in DNA: TGTGCCAGCTCCAACCAGGACACTAACTATGGCTACACCTTC.

This chain uses TRBV6-6 with TRBJ1-5, with a weak D call TRBD1 (5 bases). This CDR3 is built from 12 residues. Trimming pared 8 bases from V and 2 bases from J, leaving 7 bases between. Germline V lookup: CDR1 MNHNY, CDR2 SVGAGI (reference sequence). The CDR3 sequence: CASAGGNQPQHF. In nucleotides, the CDR3 is TGTGCCAGCGCGGGGGGCAATCAGCCCCAGCATTTT.

As regards this clone: The junction and the germline gene differ at one end; a read error may be behind it. The chain uses TRBV6-5 and TRBJ2-3; 9 bases agree with TRBD2. The length of the CDR3 is 12 residues. Germline V lookup: CDR1 MNHEY, CDR2 SVGAGI. CDR3 loop: CASSQTGTSFLF. CDR3 nucleotides: TGTGCCAGCAGTCAGACCGGGACTAGCTTCCTTTTT.

The gene calls are TRBV30 and TRBJ1-5; D is unresolved. Trimming took 2 bases from V and 1 from J, leaving 9 bases between them. Germline CDR1 reads GTSNPN; CDR2 reads SVGIG (reference sequence). This CDR3 region has 14 residues. For the CDR3, the DNA is TGTGCCTGGAGTCAAGGTGCGAGCAATCAGCCCCAGCATTTT. Protein: CAWSQGASNQPQHF.

This clone has a handful of counts. V gene TRBV7-9 combines with J gene TRBJ2-3; D unresolved. The CDR3 consists of 15 residues. Trimming removed 3 bases at V and 0 bases at J, with 10 bases between. Looked up from germline, CDR1 is SEHNR and CDR2 is FQNEAQ (reference sequence). Written as DNA, the CDR3 is TGTGCCAGCAGCTTCTACGGATCTAGCACAGATACGCAGTATTTT. Its protein product is CASSFYGSSTDTQYF.

The chain employs TRBV29-1 and TRBJ1-1, with D hard to call. CDR1 is SQVTM and CDR2 is ANQGSEA in the germline V gene. The length of the CDR3 is 13 residues. Trimming pared 6 bases from V and 0 bases from J, leaving 11 bases between. Written as DNA, the CDR3 is TGCAGCGTGAAAACAGCCATGAACACTGAAGCTTTCTTT. Protein product: CSVKTAMNTEAFF.

The V call is TRBV30, the J call TRBJ1-5; D is unresolved. From germline, CDR1 is GTSNPN and CDR2 SVGIG (reference sequence). Trimming stripped 1 base from V and 3 bases from J, with 10 bases between. The CDR3 is made up of 14 amino acids. The CDR3 region is CAWSGADYNQPQHF. The CDR3 DNA follows: TGTGCCTGGAGTGGGGCGGACTACAATCAGCCCCAGCATTTT.